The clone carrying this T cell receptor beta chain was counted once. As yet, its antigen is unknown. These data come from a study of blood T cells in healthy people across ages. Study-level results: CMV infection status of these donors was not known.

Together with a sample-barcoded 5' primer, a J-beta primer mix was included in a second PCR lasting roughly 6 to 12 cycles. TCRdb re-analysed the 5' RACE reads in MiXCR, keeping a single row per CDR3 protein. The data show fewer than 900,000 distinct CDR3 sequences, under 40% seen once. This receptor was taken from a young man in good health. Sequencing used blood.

The CDR3 region has the DNA TGTGCCAGCAGCGCCGGACAGGGGGACTCTGGAAACACCATATATTTT. Its protein is CASSAGQGDSGNTIYF. The chain links TRBV7-2 to TRBJ1-3; TRBD1 matches 10 bases. The V and J ends lost 5 bases and 0 bases, in that order; junction bases with no gene match: 4. Germline lookup yields CDR1 SGHTA and CDR2 FQGNSA. This CDR3 is 16 amino acids long.